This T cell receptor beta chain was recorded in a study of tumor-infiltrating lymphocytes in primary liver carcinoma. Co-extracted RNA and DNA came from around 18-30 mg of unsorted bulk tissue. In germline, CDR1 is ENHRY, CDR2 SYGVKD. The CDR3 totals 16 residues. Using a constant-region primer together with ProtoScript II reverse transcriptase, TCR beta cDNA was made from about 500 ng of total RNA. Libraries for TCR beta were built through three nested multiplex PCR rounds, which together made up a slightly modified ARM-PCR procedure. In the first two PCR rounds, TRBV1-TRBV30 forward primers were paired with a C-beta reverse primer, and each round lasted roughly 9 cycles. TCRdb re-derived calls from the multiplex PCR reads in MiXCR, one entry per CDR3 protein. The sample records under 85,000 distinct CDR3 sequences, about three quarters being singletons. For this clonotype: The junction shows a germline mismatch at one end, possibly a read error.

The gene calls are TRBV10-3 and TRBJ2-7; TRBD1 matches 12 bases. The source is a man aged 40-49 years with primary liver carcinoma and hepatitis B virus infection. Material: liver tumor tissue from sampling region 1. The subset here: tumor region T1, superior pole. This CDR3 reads CDISDTGTGGKCEQYF. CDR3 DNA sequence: TGTGACATCAGTGATACCGGGACAGGGGGCAAATGCGAGCAGTACTTC.